This paragraph covers one T cell receptor (beta chain) sequence. Everyone who took part was 18 to 89 years old, and they came from about two dozen US areas. Recovered status applied to Cohort 3 donors who had two consecutive negative PCRs. It also applied to those with clearance or with symptom resolution. This sample was included in a study of blood T cell repertoires in COVID-19. Across the whole study: Sample material is recorded as cDNA or gDNA derived from T cells, B-cell-depleted T cells, or PBMCs.

In the original processing: Reference gene primer amplification yielded estimated nucleated cell counts. The method was immunoSEQ multiplex PCR; TCRdb's version includes in-frame clones alone and lacks a portion of them. V and J calls and clone size are those listed in that table; D and trimming were worked out from the DNA. The table includes 230,000 or so clones, 88% detected once. Germline V gene data show CDR1 as SGDLS and CDR2 as YYNGEE. V lost 5 bases to trimming and J lost 1 base, with 18 bases between them. This CDR3 has 16 residues. The rearrangement uses TRBV9 and TRBJ2-5, with D maybe TRBD2 (7 bases). This TCR was recovered from a woman between 25 and 40 years old who had recovered from COVID-19. Sequences were obtained from PBMCs or T cells enriched from blood (not recorded which). The CDR3 DNA is TGTGCCAGCAGTCGGACGCGGGGGCCCCTCCAAGAGACCCAGTACTTC. Translation gives CASSRTRGPLQETQYF.